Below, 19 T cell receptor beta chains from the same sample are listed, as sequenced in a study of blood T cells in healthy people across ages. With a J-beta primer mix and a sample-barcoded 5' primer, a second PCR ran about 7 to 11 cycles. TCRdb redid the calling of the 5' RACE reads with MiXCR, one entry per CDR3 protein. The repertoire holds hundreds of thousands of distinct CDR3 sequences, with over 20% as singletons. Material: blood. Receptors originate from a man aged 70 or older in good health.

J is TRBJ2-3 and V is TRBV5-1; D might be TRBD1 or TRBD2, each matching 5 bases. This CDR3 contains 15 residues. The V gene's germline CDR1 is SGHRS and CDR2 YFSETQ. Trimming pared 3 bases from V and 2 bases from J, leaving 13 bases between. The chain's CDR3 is CASSSRDGYTDTQYF. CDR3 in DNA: TGCGCCAGCAGCTCCCGGGACGGCTACACAGATACGCAGTATTTT.

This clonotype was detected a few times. CDR3 in DNA: TGTGCCAGCAGTTTACCCGGGGCGGTTTCACCCCTCCACTTT. It yields the protein CASSLPGAVSPLHF. This chain links TRBV28 with TRBJ1-6, with a tentative D call TRBD1 (5 bases). The germline V gene has CDR1 MDHEN and CDR2 SYDVKM. The CDR3 is made up of 14 amino acids. Trimming pared 2 bases from V and 9 bases from J, leaving 11 bases between.

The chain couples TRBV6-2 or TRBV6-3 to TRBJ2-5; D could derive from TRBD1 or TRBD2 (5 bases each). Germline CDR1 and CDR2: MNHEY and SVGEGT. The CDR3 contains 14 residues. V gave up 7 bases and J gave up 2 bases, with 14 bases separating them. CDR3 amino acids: CASNDRGSQETQYF. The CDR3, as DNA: TGTGCCAGCAATGACAGAGGGTCACAAGAGACCCAGTACTTC.

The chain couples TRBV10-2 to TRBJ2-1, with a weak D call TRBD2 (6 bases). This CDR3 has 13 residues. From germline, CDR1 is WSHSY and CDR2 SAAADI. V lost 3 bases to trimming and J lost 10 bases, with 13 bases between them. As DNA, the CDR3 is TGCGCCAGCAGTGATCTAGCGTTTGGGGAGCAGTTCTTC. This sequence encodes CASSDLAFGEQFF.

In nucleotides, the CDR3 is TGTGCCAGCAGCCCCGGACTACCTAGCACAGATACGCAGTATTTT. This sequence encodes CASSPGLPSTDTQYF. The gene calls are TRBV7-9 and TRBJ2-3; weak D call: TRBD2 (6 bases). V was trimmed by 5 bases and J by 0 bases, leaving 12 bases between them. This CDR3 contains 15 residues. Germline V gives CDR1 SEHNR, CDR2 FQNEAQ (reference sequence).

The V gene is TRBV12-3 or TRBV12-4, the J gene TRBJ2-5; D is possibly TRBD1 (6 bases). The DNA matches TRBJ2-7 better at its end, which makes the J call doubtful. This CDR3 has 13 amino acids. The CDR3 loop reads CASSLQGIGEQYF. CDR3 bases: TGTGCCAGCAGTCTCCAGGGGATCGGCGAGCAGTACTTC.

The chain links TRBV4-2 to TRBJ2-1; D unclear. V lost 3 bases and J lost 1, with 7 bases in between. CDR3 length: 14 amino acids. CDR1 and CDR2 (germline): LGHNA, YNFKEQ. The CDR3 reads CASSQADSYNEQFF. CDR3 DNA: TGTGCCAGCAGCCAGGCCGATTCCTACAATGAGCAGTTCTTC.

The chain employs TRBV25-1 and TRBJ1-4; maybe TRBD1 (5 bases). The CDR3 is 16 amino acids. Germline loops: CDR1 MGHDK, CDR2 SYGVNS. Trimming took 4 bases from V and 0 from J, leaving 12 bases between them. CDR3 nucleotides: TGTGCCAGCAGTGTCGGGGCTACATCAACTAATGAAAAACTGTTTTTT. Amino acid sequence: CASSVGATSTNEKLFF. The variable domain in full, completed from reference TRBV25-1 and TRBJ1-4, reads EADIYQTPRYLVIGTGKKITLECSQTMGHDKMYWYQQDPGMELHLIHYSYGVNSTEKGDLSSESTVSRIRTEHFPLTLESARPSHTSQYLCASSVGATSTNEKLFFGSGTQLSVL.

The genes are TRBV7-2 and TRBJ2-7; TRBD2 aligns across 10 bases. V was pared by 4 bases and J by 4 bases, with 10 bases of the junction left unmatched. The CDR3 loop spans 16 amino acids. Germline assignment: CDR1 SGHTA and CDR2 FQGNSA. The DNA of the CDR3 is TGTGCCAGCAGCTCCCCTAGGGCTAGCGGGAGTTACGAGCAGTACTTC. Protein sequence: CASSSPRASGSYEQYF.

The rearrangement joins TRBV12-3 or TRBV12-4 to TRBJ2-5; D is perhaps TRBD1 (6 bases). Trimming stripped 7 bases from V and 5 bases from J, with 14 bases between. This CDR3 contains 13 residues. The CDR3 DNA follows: TGTGCCAGCACCCCCAGGGGTCGGGAGACCCAGTACTTC. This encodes CASTPRGRETQYF.

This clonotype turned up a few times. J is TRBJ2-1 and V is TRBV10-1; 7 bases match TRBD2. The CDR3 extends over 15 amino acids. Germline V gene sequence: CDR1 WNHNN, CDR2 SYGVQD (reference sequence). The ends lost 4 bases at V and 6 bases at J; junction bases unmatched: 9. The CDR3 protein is CASSVASSGRNEQFF. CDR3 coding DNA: TGCGCCAGCAGTGTGGCGTCTAGCGGACGCAATGAGCAGTTCTTC.

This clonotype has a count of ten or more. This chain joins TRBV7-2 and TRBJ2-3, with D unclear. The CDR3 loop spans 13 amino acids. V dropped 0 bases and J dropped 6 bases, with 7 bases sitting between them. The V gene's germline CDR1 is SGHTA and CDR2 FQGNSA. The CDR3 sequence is CASSLAGIDTQYF. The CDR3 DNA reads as TGTGCCAGCAGCTTAGCCGGTATTGATACGCAGTATTTT.

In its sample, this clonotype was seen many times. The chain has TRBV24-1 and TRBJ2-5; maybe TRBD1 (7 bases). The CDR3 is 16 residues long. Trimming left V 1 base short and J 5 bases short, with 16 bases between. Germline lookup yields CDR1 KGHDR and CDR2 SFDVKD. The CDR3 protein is CATSDFNRGGEETQYF. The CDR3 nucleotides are TGTGCCACCAGTGATTTTAACAGGGGCGGGGAGGAGACCCAGTACTTC.

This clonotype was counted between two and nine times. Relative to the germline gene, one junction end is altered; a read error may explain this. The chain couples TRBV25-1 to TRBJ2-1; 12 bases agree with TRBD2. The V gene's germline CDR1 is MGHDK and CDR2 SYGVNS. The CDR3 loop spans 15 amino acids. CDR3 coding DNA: TGTGCCAGCAGTCCCACTAGCGGGAGGTTGGATGAGCAGCTCTTC. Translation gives CASSPTSGRLDEQLF.

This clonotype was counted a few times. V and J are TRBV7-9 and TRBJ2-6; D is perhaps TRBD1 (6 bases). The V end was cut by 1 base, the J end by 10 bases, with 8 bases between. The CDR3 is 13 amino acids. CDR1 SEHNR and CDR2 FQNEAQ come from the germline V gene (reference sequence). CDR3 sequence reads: CASSLEQGNVLTF. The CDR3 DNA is TGTGCCAGCAGCTTAGAACAGGGAAACGTCCTGACTTTC.

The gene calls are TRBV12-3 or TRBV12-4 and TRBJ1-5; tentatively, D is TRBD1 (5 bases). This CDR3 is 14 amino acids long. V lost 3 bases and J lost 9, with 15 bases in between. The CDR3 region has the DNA TGTGCCAGCAGTTTGAGTGACAGCCTGTGGCCCCAGCATTTT. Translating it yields CASSLSDSLWPQHF.

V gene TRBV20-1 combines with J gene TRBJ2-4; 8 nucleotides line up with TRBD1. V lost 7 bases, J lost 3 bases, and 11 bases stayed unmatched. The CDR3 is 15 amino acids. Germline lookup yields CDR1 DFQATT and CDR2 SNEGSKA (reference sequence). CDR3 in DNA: TGCAGTGGCTTATACCTGACAGGGGTCAAAAACATTCAGTACTTC. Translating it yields CSGLYLTGVKNIQYF.

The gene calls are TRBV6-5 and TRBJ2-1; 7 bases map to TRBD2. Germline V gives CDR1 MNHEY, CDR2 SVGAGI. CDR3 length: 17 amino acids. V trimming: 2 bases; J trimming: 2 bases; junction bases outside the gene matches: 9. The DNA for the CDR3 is TGTGCCAGCAGTTACACTAGAAGCGGGATAACCTACAATGAGCAGTTCTTC. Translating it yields CASSYTRSGITYNEQFF.

The CDR3 sequence: CASSFKTSGTHNEQFF. CDR3 nucleotide sequence: TGTGCCAGCAGTTTTAAGACTAGCGGGACCCACAATGAGCAGTTCTTC. The V gene is TRBV5-6, the J gene TRBJ2-1, with 11 nucleotides matching TRBD2. The CDR3 extends over 16 amino acids. V was pared by 5 bases and J by 5 bases, with 9 bases of the junction left unmatched. CDR1 and CDR2 from the germline V gene are SGHDT and YYEEEE. The whole variable domain, remainder taken from reference TRBV5-6 and TRBJ2-1, is DAGVTQSPTHLIKTRGQQVTLRCSPKSGHDTVSWYQQALGQGPQFIFQYYEEEERQRGNFPDRFSGHQFPNYSSELNVNALLLGDSALYLCASSFKTSGTHNEQFFGPGTRLTVL.